The present T cell receptor (beta chain) was sequenced within a study of cytomegalovirus exposure and HLA in healthy donors. Study observations and caveats: 150 to 200 TCR beta chains were listed as cytomegalovirus-associated. Segments of the TCR beta V type were, in most cases, productive about 87% or about 30% of the time in an earlier analysis.

The PCR employed 60 Vbeta primers together with 13 Jbeta primers. Sequenced by immunoSEQ multiplex PCR; TCRdb stores in-frame clones only, minus some. The table records some 74,000 clones, 60% to 75% of them present only once. As regards this clone: Its specificity is unknown.

The CDR3 is made up of 13 amino acids. V was trimmed by 2 bases and J by 3 bases, leaving 9 bases between them. CDR1 and CDR2 from the germline V gene are SGHRS and YFSETQ. The sequencing input was PBMCs. The chain uses TRBV5-1 and TRBJ2-7; D may be TRBD1 (6 bases). This TCR was recovered from a man aged 40-55 years in good health and CMV-seropositive. CDR3 coding DNA: TGCGCCAGCAGCTTCTCAGGGGACTACGAGCAGTACTTC. Protein sequence: CASSFSGDYEQYF. The complete variable domain, with remaining parts taken from reference TRBV5-1 and TRBJ2-7, reads KAGVTQTPRYLIKTRGQQVTLSCSPISGHRSVSWYQQTPGQGLQFLFEYFSETQRNKGNFPGRFSGRQFSNSRSEMNVSTLELGDSALYLCASSFSGDYEQYFGPGTRLTVT.